This T cell receptor (beta chain) was obtained from a study of response to subunit inactivated influenza vaccine. TCRdb reprocessed the RT-PCR reads via MiXCR and lists one record per CDR3 protein. Of hundreds of thousands of distinct CDR3 sequences in the sample, around 18% were seen once. This clonotype was seen a few times. Material: PBMCs from blood, obtained 4 to 6 days after vaccination. This TCR derives from a man aged 50 or older who received an inactivated influenza vaccine.

In DNA, the CDR3 is TGTGCCAGCAGTCCCGGGGGGACGTTCTGGAAGACCCAGTACTTC. Translated, it gives CASSPGGTFWKTQYF. The chain is built from TRBV6-1 and TRBJ2-5, with TRBD2 matching over 7 bases. The germline gives CDR1 MNHNS, CDR2 SASEGT. Trimming removed 5 bases from V and 6 bases from J; junction bases left unmatched: 12. The CDR3 is 15 residues long.